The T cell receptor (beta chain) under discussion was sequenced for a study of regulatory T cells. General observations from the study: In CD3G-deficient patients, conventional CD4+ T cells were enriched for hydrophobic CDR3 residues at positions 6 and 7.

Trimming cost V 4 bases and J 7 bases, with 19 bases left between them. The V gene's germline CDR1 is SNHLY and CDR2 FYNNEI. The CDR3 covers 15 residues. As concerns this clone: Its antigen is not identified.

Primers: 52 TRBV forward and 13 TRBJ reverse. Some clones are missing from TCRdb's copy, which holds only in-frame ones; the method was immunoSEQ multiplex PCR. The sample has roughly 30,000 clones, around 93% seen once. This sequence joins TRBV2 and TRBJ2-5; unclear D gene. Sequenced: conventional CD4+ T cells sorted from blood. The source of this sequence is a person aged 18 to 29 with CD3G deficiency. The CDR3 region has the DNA TGTGCCAGCAGTGCCATAGACTGGACCGCAGGGACCCAGTACTTC. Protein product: CASSAIDWTAGTQYF.